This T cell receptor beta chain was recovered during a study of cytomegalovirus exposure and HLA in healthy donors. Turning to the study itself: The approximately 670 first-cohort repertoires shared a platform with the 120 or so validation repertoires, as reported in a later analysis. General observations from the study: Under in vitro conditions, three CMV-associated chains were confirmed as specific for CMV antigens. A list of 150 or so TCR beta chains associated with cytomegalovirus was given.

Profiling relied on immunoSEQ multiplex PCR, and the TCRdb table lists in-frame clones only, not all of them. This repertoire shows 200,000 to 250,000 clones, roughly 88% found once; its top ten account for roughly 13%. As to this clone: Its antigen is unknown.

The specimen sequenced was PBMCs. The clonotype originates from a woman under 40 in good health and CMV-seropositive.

The CDR3 nucleotides read TGTGCCAGCAGCTCCTTTCCCGGGACAAACAATGAGCAGTTCTTC. It specifies CASSSFPGTNNEQFF. J is TRBJ2-1 and V is TRBV6-6; a weak D match, TRBD1 (6 bases). There are 15 residues in the CDR3. CDR1 and CDR2 (germline): MNHNY, SVGAGI (reference sequence). V shed 6 bases and J shed 5 bases, with 17 bases lying between them.